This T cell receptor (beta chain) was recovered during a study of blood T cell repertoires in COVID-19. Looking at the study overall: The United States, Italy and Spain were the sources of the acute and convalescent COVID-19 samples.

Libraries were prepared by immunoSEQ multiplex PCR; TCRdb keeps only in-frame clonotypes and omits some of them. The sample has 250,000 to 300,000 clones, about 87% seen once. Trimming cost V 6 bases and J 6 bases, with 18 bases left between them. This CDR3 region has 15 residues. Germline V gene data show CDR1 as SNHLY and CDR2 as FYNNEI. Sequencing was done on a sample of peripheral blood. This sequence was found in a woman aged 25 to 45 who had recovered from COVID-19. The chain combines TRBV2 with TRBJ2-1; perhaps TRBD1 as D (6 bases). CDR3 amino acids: CASSALGTIGNEQFF. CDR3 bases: TGTGCCAGCAGCGCCCTCGGGACAATCGGCAATGAGCAGTTCTTC.